This T cell receptor (beta chain) is drawn from a study of blood T cell repertoires in COVID-19. Study summary: Specimens from acute and convalescent COVID-19 originated in the United States, Italy and Spain. Sample material is recorded as cDNA or gDNA derived from T cells, B-cell-depleted T cells, or PBMCs.

Study processing details: Reference gene primer amplification gave nucleated cell count estimates. TCRdb keeps only in-frame clones here, not all; method: immunoSEQ multiplex PCR. V, J and clone size derive from that table, while D and trimming were established from the DNA sequence. The data contain roughly 87,000 clones, around 88% of them singletons. The sample comprised peripheral blood. This TCR was sampled from a human donor in a cohort sampled during active COVID-19.

The CDR3 is CASSFTRGNTEAFF. The CDR3 region has the DNA TGCGCCAGCAGCTTTACCCGAGGGAACACTGAAGCTTTCTTT. The rearrangement links TRBV5-1 to TRBJ1-1; no firm D call. Germline values: CDR1 SGHRS, CDR2 YFSETQ. The CDR3 is 14 amino acids. The V end lost 2 bases, the J end lost 1 base, and 9 bases lay between the germline ends.